Shown below are 7 T cell receptor beta chains from a single sample sequenced in a study of blood T cell repertoires in COVID-19. Only in-frame clones appear in the TCRdb table, and some are missing; sequencing was by immunoSEQ multiplex PCR. The table has about 220,000 clones, 82% seen once. What was sequenced was peripheral blood. These receptors were collected from a woman in her seventies with COVID-19, enrolled during active disease.

The genes are TRBV12-3 or TRBV12-4 and TRBJ1-3; no firm D call. This CDR3 comprises 13 residues. The V end lost 10 bases, the J end lost 2 bases, and 12 bases lay between the germline ends. This CDR3 is CATAGKTGNTIYF. Here the CDR3 DNA reads TGTGCCACCGCAGGCAAAACTGGAAACACCATATATTTT.

On this clone itself: Other DNA sequences of this sample code for an identical CDR3. The chain couples TRBV18 to TRBJ1-1, with 10 bases fitting TRBD1. Germline CDR1 and CDR2: KGHSH and LQKENI. V dropped 3 bases and J dropped 3; count of bases not matched to a gene: 1. The CDR3 covers 14 residues. The CDR3 protein is CASSPGTGDTEAFF. The CDR3 DNA follows: TGTGCCAGCTCACCTGGGACAGGGGACACTGAAGCTTTCTTT.

J is TRBJ1-2 and V is TRBV13, with TRBD1 identical over 9 bases. The germline V gene encodes CDR1 PRHDT and CDR2 FYEKMQ (reference sequence). After removal of 8 bases from V and 4 bases from J, the junction contained 5 bases not matched to a gene. CDR3 length equals 13 residues. The CDR3 reads CASHRTGVYGYTF. CDR3 coding DNA: TGTGCCAGCCATAGGACAGGGGTCTATGGCTACACCTTC.

V usage is TRBV29-1 and J usage is TRBJ2-1; 10 bases agree with TRBD2. Germline CDR1 is SQVTM and CDR2 is ANQGSEA. CDR3 size: 17 residues. V trimming: 0 bases; J trimming: 3 bases; junction bases outside the gene matches: 8. In DNA form, the CDR3 reads TGCAGCGTTGAAGACCCCGGGGCTAGCGGGAGCTACAATGAGCAGTTCTTC. It codes for CSVEDPGASGSYNEQFF.

This rearrangement joins TRBV6-5 to TRBJ1-2; 9 nucleotides align to TRBD1. The length of the CDR3 is 15 residues. V was pared by 3 bases and J by 13 bases, with 15 bases of the junction left unmatched. Germline-derived CDR1 and CDR2 are MNHEY and SVGAGI. The CDR3 reads CASSYLAGTGIQGTF. CDR3 DNA sequence: TGTGCCAGCAGTTATTTGGCCGGGACAGGGATCCAAGGCACCTTC.

The rearrangement joins TRBV11-2 to TRBJ2-1; 15 bases agree with TRBD2. CDR3 length equals 18 residues. Unmatched junction bases numbered 9, after V lost 2 bases and J lost 7 bases. Germline-derived CDR1 and CDR2 are SGHAT and FQNNGV. The CDR3 reads CASSLSGAGTSGGNEQFF. In DNA form, the CDR3 reads TGTGCCAGCAGCTTATCTGGCGCCGGGACTAGCGGGGGGAATGAGCAGTTCTTC.

This chain uses TRBV6-5 with TRBJ2-7, with 9 bases identical to TRBD2. Germline CDR1 reads MNHEY; CDR2 reads SVGAGI. The CDR3 contains 15 residues. With 7 bases clipped from V and 4 bases from J, the junction kept 11 bases outside the gene matches. In nucleotides, the CDR3 is TGTGCCAGCAAGCTAACCCGGACTAGCGTGTACGAGCAGTACTTC. Its protein product is CASKLTRTSVYEQYF.